The 26 T cell receptor beta chains below were found in one sample sequenced in a study of somatic reversion in DOCK8 deficiency. Using EuroClonality-NGS primers, TRB was amplified from around 90 ng genomic DNA in one-step amplicon PCR. TCRdb passed the multiplex PCR reads through MiXCR, listing each CDR3 protein once. Among approximately 270 distinct CDR3 sequences, roughly 26% were seen once, and the ten largest hold 60% to 80%. Sequencing was carried out using peripheral blood. The receptors stem from a human donor with DOCK8 deficiency.

Relative to its sample, this clonotype is hyperexpanded (1% or more). This chain links TRBV12-3 or TRBV12-4 with TRBJ2-1; 7 bases are shared with TRBD2. The CDR3 is 13 amino acids. Germline trimming cut 11 bases from V and 5 bases from J; bases unmatched to any gene: 9. CDR3: CASGLAVNNEQFF. The CDR3 DNA reads TGTGCCTCGGGGCTAGCGGTTAACAATGAGCAGTTCTTC.

This chain uses TRBV10-3 with TRBJ1-1; 7 bases fit TRBD1. Germline lookup yields CDR1 ENHRY and CDR2 SYGVKD. V lost 3 bases and J lost 6; bases outside the gene matches: 13. The length of the CDR3 is 16 residues. This CDR3 reads CAISDYRGLRGSEAFF. CDR3 DNA: TGTGCCATCAGTGACTACAGGGGTCTGAGGGGGTCTGAAGCTTTCTTT.

Note on this clonotype: At one end the junction does not follow the germline gene, possibly because of a read error. V usage is TRBV19 and J usage is TRBJ2-7, with TRBD1 matching 7 bases. Germline-derived CDR1 and CDR2 are LNHDA and SQIVND (reference sequence). The length of the CDR3 is 13 residues. In DNA, the CDR3 is TGTGCCACTAGTCGTCAGGGGGTCTACGAGCAGTACTTC. Translating gives CATSRQGVYEQYF.

This clonotype is labeled medium-sized. The gene calls are TRBV6-1 and TRBJ2-2; D unresolved. The CDR3 is 16 residues long. V was trimmed by 2 bases and J by 1 base, leaving 11 bases between them. CDR1 is MNHNS and CDR2 is SASEGT in the germline V gene. The CDR3 sequence: CASSELSGLNTGELFF. DNA of the CDR3: TGTGCCAGCAGTGAACTCTCAGGCTTGAACACCGGGGAGCTGTTTTTT.

By its share, this clonotype is hyperexpanded (1% or more). The chain carries TRBV28 and TRBJ1-1, with D unclear. This CDR3 is built from 13 residues. The V gene's germline CDR1 is MDHEN and CDR2 SYDVKM. V lost 2 bases and J lost 1, with 5 bases in between. Written as DNA, the CDR3 is TGTGCCAGCAGTTTACGGGCGAACACTGAAGCTTTCTTT. The encoded protein is CASSLRANTEAFF.

The V gene is TRBV30, the J gene TRBJ1-6, with a weak D call TRBD1 (5 bases). There are 14 residues in the CDR3. V lost 5 bases to trimming and J lost 7 bases, with 15 bases between them. Germline lookup yields CDR1 GTSNPN and CDR2 SVGIG (reference sequence). CDR3 protein: CAWCQGRINSPLHF. In nucleotides, the CDR3 is TGTGCCTGGTGTCAGGGACGGATAAATTCACCCCTCCACTTT.

This clonotype is labeled medium-sized. The chain is built from TRBV5-6 and TRBJ1-5, with 7 positions matching TRBD1. CDR3 length: 14 residues. J gave up 8 bases and V 4 bases, and 9 bases lay outside the gene matches. Per germline, CDR1 SGHDT and CDR2 YYEEEE. CDR3 DNA sequence: TGTGCCAGCAGCCTACAACAGGGGCGGGAGCCCCAGCATTTT. It is translated as CASSLQQGREPQHF.

V is TRBV6-5 and J is TRBJ1-2, with D perhaps matching TRBD1 (5 bases). The CDR3 covers 14 residues. Trimming removed 6 bases from V and 7 bases from J, with 18 bases in between. The V gene's germline CDR1 is MNHEY and CDR2 SVGAGI. The CDR3 loop reads CASRGDGRVGGYTF. CDR3 bases: TGTGCCAGCAGAGGAGATGGCAGGGTTGGTGGCTACACCTTC.

By share, this clonotype ranks as large (0.1 to 1%). The chain has TRBV4-3 and TRBJ1-1; D gene unclear. The V end lost 1 base, the J end lost 3 bases, and 12 bases lay between the germline ends. The CDR3 consists of 15 residues. Germline V gene lookup returns CDR1 LGHNA and CDR2 YSLEER. In DNA form, the CDR3 reads TGCGCCAGCAGCCAAGCCCTACACGGAGACACTGAAGCTTTCTTT. It translates to CASSQALHGDTEAFF.

As regards this clonotype: The conserved phenylalanine or tryptophan normally closing the CDR3 is absent here, so this likely arose from a read error. This sequence joins TRBV7-8 and TRBJ1-3; D is unclear. The germline V gene has CDR1 SGHVS and CDR2 FQNEAQ. This CDR3 spans 15 amino acids. This CDR3 reads CASSLRELSGNIIYL. CDR3 sequence (DNA): TGTGCCAGCAGCCTCCGGGAACTCTCTGGAAACATCATATATCTT.

For the CDR3, the DNA is TGTGCCGGCAGCCATTCGGGCGAGCAGTACGTC. This codes for CAGSHSGEQYV. V is TRBV14 and J is TRBJ2-7; the D is unclear. This CDR3 comprises 11 residues. Germline V gene sequence: CDR1 SGHDN, CDR2 FVKESK.

In the case of this clonotype: Relative to the germline gene, one junction end is altered; a read error may explain this. V is TRBV28 and J is TRBJ2-1; D unresolved. CDR3 length equals 11 residues. CDR1 is MDHEN and CDR2 is SYDVKM in the germline V gene. Here the CDR3 reads CASSLQNEQFF. For the CDR3, the DNA is TGTGCCAGCAGCCTCCAGAATGAGCAGTTTTTC.

By share, this clonotype ranks as medium-sized. V and J are TRBV7-3 and TRBJ2-1; D might be TRBD2 (7 bases). Per the germline V gene, CDR1 is SGHTA and CDR2 is FQGTGA. The CDR3 length is 15 residues. Deletions cut 2 bases from V and 0 bases from J, with 8 bases between. The CDR3 nucleotides are TGTGCCAGCAGCTTAGGGGGGGCCTCCTACAATGAGCAGTTCTTC. Residues: CASSLGGASYNEQFF.

By share, this clonotype ranks as large. This chain joins TRBV20-1 and TRBJ1-5; a possible D gene is TRBD1 (5 bases). CDR1 is DFQATT, CDR2 SNEGSKA, per germline (reference sequence). The CDR3 length is 16 residues. Trimming cost V 6 bases and J 4 bases, with 22 bases left between them. The DNA for the CDR3 is TGCAGTGCCCAACCTATTAGACAGACTCGGAATCAGCCCCAGCATTTT. Encoded protein: CSAQPIRQTRNQPQHF.

This clonotype is labeled large. The chain combines TRBV6-2 or TRBV6-3 with TRBJ1-2; TRBD1 is a possible D gene (6 bases). CDR1 MNHEY and CDR2 SVGEGT come from the germline V gene. The CDR3 is 13 amino acids. The V end lost 5 bases, the J end lost 4 bases, and 11 bases lay between the germline ends. The CDR3 DNA follows: TGTGCCAGCAGTCTACAGGGTGTCTATGGCTACACCTTC. Protein sequence: CASSLQGVYGYTF.

This clonotype rates as medium-sized. The chain is built from TRBV6-6 and TRBJ2-1, with D possibly matching TRBD1 (7 bases). Trimming cost V 5 bases and J 0 bases, with 14 bases left between them. The length of the CDR3 is 16 residues. Germline-derived CDR1 and CDR2 are MNHNY and SVGAGI (reference sequence). The CDR3 DNA reads as TGTGCCAGCAGTCAGCAGGGGGGCAGCTCCTACAATGAGCAGTTCTTC. It encodes CASSQQGGSSYNEQFF.

The J gene is TRBJ1-2, the V gene TRBV7-2; TRBD1 might be the D (6 bases). This CDR3 comprises 14 residues. V lost 5 bases, J lost 8 bases, and 18 bases lay in between. Germline V lookup: CDR1 SGHTA, CDR2 FQGNSA. CDR3 residues: CASSGRTERWGYTF. CDR3 coding DNA: TGTGCCAGCAGCGGACGGACAGAACGATGGGGCTACACCTTC.

The chain couples TRBV5-6 to TRBJ1-5; no clear D gene. Trimming removed 0 bases at V and 4 bases at J, with 5 bases between. CDR1 SGHDT and CDR2 YYEEEE come from the germline V gene. The CDR3 length is 13 residues. The CDR3 loop is CASSLAGNQPQHF. The DNA for the CDR3 is TGTGCCAGCAGCTTGGCAGGTAATCAGCCCCAGCATTTT.

This clonotype counts as hyperexpanded. V and J are TRBV12-3 or TRBV12-4 and TRBJ1-2; possibly TRBD1 for D (5 bases). V was clipped by 3 bases and J by 6 bases, with 14 bases between them. This CDR3 spans 14 amino acids. The CDR3 protein is CASSLFRGKDGYTF. CDR3 nucleotide sequence: TGTGCCAGCAGTTTGTTCCGGGGGAAGGATGGCTACACCTTC.

This clonotype ranks as large. V and J are TRBV5-6 and TRBJ2-1; 9 nucleotides align to TRBD2. CDR1 is SGHDT and CDR2 is YYEEEE in the germline V gene. CDR3 size: 17 residues. The V and J ends lost 2 bases and 8 bases, in that order; junction bases with no gene match: 14. DNA for the CDR3: TGTGCCAGCAGCTTATGGTCCAAGGGACTAGCAGGGCATGAGCAGTTCTTC. Protein: CASSLWSKGLAGHEQFF.

The chain couples TRBV18 to TRBJ2-7; 7 bases fit TRBD2. The CDR3 contains 14 residues. Germline V gene data show CDR1 as KGHSH and CDR2 as LQKENI. The V segment lost 1 base and the J segment 6 bases; nucleotides outside the gene matches: 6. The CDR3 DNA sequence: TGTGCCAGCTCACCACGGGGGAGGGTCGGCGAGCAGTACGTC. This translates into CASSPRGRVGEQYV.

A note on this clonotype: A far more abundant clone sits one base away, making this likely a read error. The chain recombines TRBV5-8 with TRBJ1-2; tentatively, D is TRBD1 (5 bases). The CDR3 covers 13 residues. Trimming shortened V by 0 bases and J by 7 bases, and 10 bases separated the two germline ends. Looked up from germline, CDR1 is SGHTS and CDR2 is YDEGEE. CDR3: CASSLGQICGYTF. DNA of the CDR3: TGTGCCAGCAGCTTGGGACAGATCTGTGGCTACACCTTC.

This clonotype is judged large. This rearrangement joins TRBV7-9 to TRBJ1-1; the D is unclear. V lost 5 bases to trimming and J lost 2 bases, with 6 bases between them. Looked up from germline, CDR1 is SEHNR and CDR2 is FQNEAQ (reference sequence). CDR3 length equals 12 residues. The CDR3 is CASSRANTEAFF. The CDR3 region has the DNA TGTGCCAGCAGCCGAGCAAACACTGAAGCTTTCTTT. Looking up the rest from reference TRBV7-9 and TRBJ1-1 gives the full variable domain: DTGVSQNPRHKITKRGQNVTFRCDPISEHNRLYWYRQTLGQGPEFLTYFQNEAQLEKSRLLSDRFSAERPKGSFSTLEIQRTEQGDSAMYLCASSRANTEAFFGQGTRLTVV.

This clonotype is classed as large. The chain employs TRBV10-3 and TRBJ2-7, with unresolved D. The CDR3 totals 15 residues. V dropped 3 bases and J dropped 4 bases, with 16 bases sitting between them. Germline values: CDR1 ENHRY, CDR2 SYGVKD. The CDR3: CAISDLADSDYEQYF. For the CDR3, the DNA is TGTGCCATCAGTGATTTGGCGGATTCTGATTACGAGCAGTACTTC.

The sample holds a few counts of this clonotype. The chain recombines TRBV13 with TRBJ2-1, with 8 positions matching TRBD2. Germline V gene lookup returns CDR1 PRHDT and CDR2 FYEKMQ (reference sequence). V lost 5 bases, J lost 10 bases, and 7 bases stayed unmatched. CDR3 length: 13 amino acids. The CDR3: CASSAGSGGEQFF. The CDR3 region has the DNA TGTGCCAGCAGCGCTGGGAGCGGGGGAGAGCAGTTCTTC.

Judged by abundance, this clonotype is hyperexpanded. The chain has TRBV30 and TRBJ1-2; D is unclear. The germline V gene encodes CDR1 GTSNPN and CDR2 SVGIG (reference sequence). Trimming stripped 3 bases from V and 4 bases from J, with 12 bases between. The CDR3 consists of 13 residues. CDR3 amino acids: CAWSNSGPYGYTF. CDR3 coding DNA: TGTGCCTGGAGCAATTCCGGCCCCTATGGCTACACCTTC.